The source of this T cell receptor beta chain is a study of T cell repertoires in cytomegalovirus infection. Across the study: Well-studied HLA-B-restricted CMV epitopes were used in the study alongside recently identified HLA-C-restricted ones. Public signatures in TCR beta pointed to CMV infection and matching HLA type.

Using its own MiXCR run on the reads, TCRdb lists one record per CDR3 protein. The sample comprises about half a million distinct CDR3 sequences, 25% to 35% of which are singletons, and roughly 16% rests with the top ten. Germline assignment: CDR1 SGHDN and CDR2 FVKESK. V was clipped by 3 bases and J by 8 bases, with 11 bases between them. This CDR3 is built from 13 residues. Concerning this clonotype: Its antigen remains unknown.

Findings of the study overall: HLA-C-restricted CMV-specific TCR beta clonotypes prevailed in the ex vivo response. Frequencies of public TCR beta families were cumulated, and this identified carriers of CMV plus the relevant HLA.

This clonotype was sampled from a human donor in good health (CMV status not recorded). Some clones in this sample may be carry-over from other donors' samples. The V call is TRBV14, the J call TRBJ2-1; perhaps TRBD2 as D (5 bases). Specimen: cultured PBMCs, collected from culture after CMV antigen stimulation. The CDR3 here is CASSQEVLDEQFF. The CDR3 nucleotides are TGTGCCAGCAGCCAGGAGGTTCTGGATGAGCAGTTCTTC.